The T cell receptor (beta chain) described here comes from a study of blood T cell repertoires in COVID-19 (TCRdb year 2020). In the study overall: Samples from collaborators originated in the United States, Italy and Spain and spanned both the acute and convalescent phases of COVID-19. The prospective study material was composed of cDNA or gDNA derived from T cells, B-cell-depleted T cells, or PBMCs. Subjects who had been exposed to COVID-19, were actively infected with it, or had recovered from it provided the deeply sampled blood TCRbeta repertoires that made up the dataset. The repertoires were made available in a free public database intended to serve as a resource for research on the immune response to SARS-CoV-2. The samples were drawn from the first 160 participants of the ongoing ImmuneRACE study and from 950 to 1,500 subjects provided by 6 global collaborators. Sample metadata almost always included a de-identified subject ID, COVID-19 status, age in years and sex. Where HLA class I and class II types were available, the types were taken from metadata supplied by the sample provider, not from assay-based typing. The study at large found these results: How much clinical and demographic metadata was included differed by source and by participant, and the metadata was provided uncurated.

The collaborating institutions used their own protocols to collect whole blood in K2EDTA tubes. For TCRbeta analysis, collaborator samples were shipped as frozen whole blood, as isolated PBMCs, or as DNA extracted from either sample type. The immunoSEQ Assay, a bias-controlled multiplex PCR, was used to amplify TCRbeta CDR3 regions from genomic DNA. From the authors' description of their analysis: The number of nucleated cells in each sample was estimated by amplification of reference gene primers within the assay. To quantify the absolute abundance of each unique TCRbeta CDR3 rearrangement, sequence reads were collapsed and filtered. Productive Simpson clonality was computed per sample as the square root of Simpson's diversity index over productive rearrangements. TCRdb holds this immuneACCESS table with in-frame rearrangements only. Some clones are missing; in checked studies, unresolved V genes explain under half, and the rest has no known cause. Clone size and V and J calls were adopted from that table, with D and trimming inferred from the DNA. In this sample the table shows about 140,000 clones, around 90% of which occur a single time. 1.5% to 2% of the sample goes to the ten largest clones.

Comment on this clone: The antigen this receptor binds is unknown. No base quality information exists; no much larger clone differs at one position.

Material for sequencing was peripheral blood. This receptor was identified in a man between 65 and 85 years old with acute or convalescent COVID-19.

The CDR3 protein is CASSMRRENTEAFF. In nucleotide form, the sequence is TGTGCCAGTAGTATGAGGAGAGAGAACACTGAAGCTTTCTTT. The rearrangement joined TRBV19 to TRBJ1-1, with no confidently assigned D gene. The junction carries 9 bases between V and J, which are trimmed by 3 bases and 1 base respectively. As encoded in the germline V gene (reference sequence), CDR1 is LNHDA while CDR2 is SQIVND. Its CDR3 holds 14 amino acids, cysteine through phenylalanine. CDR3 DNA is the only sequence kept; it has 42 bases, read in frame from the first base.